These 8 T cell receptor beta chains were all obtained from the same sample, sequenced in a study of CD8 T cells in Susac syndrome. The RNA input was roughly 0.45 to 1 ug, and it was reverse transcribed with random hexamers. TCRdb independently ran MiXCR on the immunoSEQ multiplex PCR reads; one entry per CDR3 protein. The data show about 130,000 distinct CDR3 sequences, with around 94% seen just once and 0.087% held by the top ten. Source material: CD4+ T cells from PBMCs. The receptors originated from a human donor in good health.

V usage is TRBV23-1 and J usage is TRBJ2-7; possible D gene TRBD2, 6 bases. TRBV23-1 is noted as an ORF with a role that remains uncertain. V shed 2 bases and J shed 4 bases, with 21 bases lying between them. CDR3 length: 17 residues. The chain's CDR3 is CASSQGRRQLRGYEQYF. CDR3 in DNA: TGCGCCAGCAGTCAAGGTAGGAGGCAACTCCGGGGGTACGAGCAGTACTTC.

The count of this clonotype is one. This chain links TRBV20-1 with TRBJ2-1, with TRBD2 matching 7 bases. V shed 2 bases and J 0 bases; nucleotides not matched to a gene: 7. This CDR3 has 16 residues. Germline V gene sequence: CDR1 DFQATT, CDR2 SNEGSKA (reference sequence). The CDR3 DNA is TGCAGTGCTAGAACGGGGGAGGGTAGCTCCTACAATGAGCAGTTCTTC. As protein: CSARTGEGSSYNEQFF.

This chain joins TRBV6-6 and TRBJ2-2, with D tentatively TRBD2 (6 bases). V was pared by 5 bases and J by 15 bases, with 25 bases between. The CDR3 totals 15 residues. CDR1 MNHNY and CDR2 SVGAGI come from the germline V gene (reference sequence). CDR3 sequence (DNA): TGTGCCAGCAGTCCCGGGAATAGCGGAGCCCCCCTTATGTTTTTT. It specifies CASSPGNSGAPLMFF.

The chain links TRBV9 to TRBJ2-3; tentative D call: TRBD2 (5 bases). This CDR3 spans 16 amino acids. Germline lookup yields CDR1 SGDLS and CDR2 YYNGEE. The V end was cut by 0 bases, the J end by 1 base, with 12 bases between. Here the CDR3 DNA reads TGTGCCAGCAGCGTAGGCGCGGGCGACCGCACAGATACGCAGTATTTT. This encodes CASSVGAGDRTDTQYF.

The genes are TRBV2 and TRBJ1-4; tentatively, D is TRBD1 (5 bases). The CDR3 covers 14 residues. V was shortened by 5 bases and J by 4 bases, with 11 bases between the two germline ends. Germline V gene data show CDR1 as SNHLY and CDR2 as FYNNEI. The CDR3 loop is CASSKQALNEKLFF. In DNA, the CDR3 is TGTGCCAGCAGTAAACAGGCCCTTAATGAAAAACTGTTTTTT.

Written as DNA, the CDR3 is TGTGCCAGCAGTGGTCCCTTAGAGTCGGAGTACTTC. It encodes CASSGPLESEYF. The chain recombines TRBV2 with TRBJ2-7; D unclear. Germline assignment: CDR1 SNHLY and CDR2 FYNNEI. V lost 4 bases and J lost 11, with 15 bases in between. The CDR3 is made up of 12 amino acids.

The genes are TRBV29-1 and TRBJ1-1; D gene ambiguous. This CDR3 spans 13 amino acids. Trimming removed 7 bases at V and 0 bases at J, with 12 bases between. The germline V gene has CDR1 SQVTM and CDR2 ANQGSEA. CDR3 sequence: CSGAGIMNTEAFF. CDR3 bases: TGCAGCGGTGCTGGAATTATGAACACTGAAGCTTTCTTT.

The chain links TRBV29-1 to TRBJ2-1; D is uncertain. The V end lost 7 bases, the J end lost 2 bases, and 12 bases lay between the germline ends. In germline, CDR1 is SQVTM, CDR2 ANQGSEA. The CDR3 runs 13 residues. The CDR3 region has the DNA TGCAGCGCCCTGTTAGGCCCCTACAATGAGCAGTTCTTC. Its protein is CSALLGPYNEQFF.